The entry that follows covers one T cell receptor beta chain sequence. The antigen is undetermined. Germline CDR1 reads SGHTA; CDR2 reads FQGTGA. The CDR3 totals 14 residues. The V end lost 3 bases, the J end lost 2 bases, and 9 bases lay between the germline ends. The sample comes from a study of T cell responses to AZD1222 COVID-19 vaccine. Overall study findings and caveats: Reports indicate that nearly half of spike-specific TCRs are directed at unmutated variant regions.

Data came from immunoSEQ multiplex PCR; TCRdb stores just in-frame clones and leaves some out. The sample has 100,000 to 150,000 clones; 85% to 90% are singletons. J is TRBJ2-3 and V is TRBV7-3; D gene ambiguous. The sample in question was peripheral blood, obtained on day 0 of MenACWY control vaccination. This TCR was recovered from an adult in good health. CDR3 protein: CASSFSGFTDTQYF. CDR3 bases: TGTGCCAGCAGCTTCTCCGGGTTCACAGATACGCAGTATTTT.